These 23 T cell receptor beta chains were sequenced from one sample in a study of T cell changes during pregnancy in multiple sclerosis. Data came from immunoSEQ multiplex PCR; TCRdb stores just in-frame clones and leaves some out. The table records about 39,000 clones, 75% to 95% of them present only once. Sequenced material: CD4+ T cells from peripheral blood mononuclear cells, taken in the first trimester of pregnancy. The receptors derive from a female donor in good health, enrolled as a control in a pregnancy study.

This chain links TRBV5-8 with TRBJ2-6; 7 bases are shared with TRBD1. V lost 2 bases, J lost 2 bases, and 1 base stayed unmatched. The CDR3 spans 15 residues. Germline V CDR1 and CDR2: SGHTS, YDEGEE. The CDR3 is CASSFDRAGANVLTF. The CDR3 nucleotides are TGTGCCAGCAGCTTCGACAGGGCTGGGGCCAACGTCCTGACTTTC.

The rearrangement links TRBV28 to TRBJ2-1; 9 nucleotides align to TRBD2. Germline-derived CDR1 and CDR2 are MDHEN and SYDVKM. Unmatched junction bases numbered 10, after V lost 6 bases and J lost 7 bases. The CDR3 contains 15 residues. The DNA for the CDR3 is TGTGCCAGCAGCCGAGCGGGGGGCACGTTTAATGAGCAGTTCTTC. Amino acids: CASSRAGGTFNEQFF.

The gene calls are TRBV15 and TRBJ2-5; a possible D gene is TRBD2 (7 bases). CDR1 is LNHNV and CDR2 is YYDKDF in the germline V gene (reference sequence). The CDR3 runs 17 residues. Trimming removed 3 bases from V and 2 bases from J, with 19 bases in between. DNA of the CDR3: TGTGCCACCAGCAGCCCGTGGGGGGGGCGGGGTCAAGAGACCCAGTACTTC. Protein product: CATSSPWGGRGQETQYF.

V usage is TRBV5-1 and J usage is TRBJ2-7, with TRBD1 identical over 9 bases. The CDR3 sequence is 16 residues long. Germline trimming cut 3 bases from V and 1 base from J; bases unmatched to any gene: 8. The germline V gene encodes CDR1 SGHRS and CDR2 YFSETQ. In DNA, the CDR3 is TGCGCCAGCAGCTCGACGACAGGGGGATCATCCTACGAGCAGTACTTC. Translation gives CASSSTTGGSSYEQYF.

The chain uses TRBV11-3 and TRBJ1-3, with a possible D match to TRBD1 (6 bases). V shed 5 bases and J shed 4 bases, with 18 bases lying between them. Germline V CDR1 and CDR2: SGHNT, YENEEA. The CDR3 totals 16 residues. In DNA form, the CDR3 reads TGTGCCAGCAGCGGTCGGGGGGGGGCGCCCGGAAACACCATATATTTT. Its translation: CASSGRGGAPGNTIYF.

The chain recombines TRBV7-2 with TRBJ1-1; TRBD1 agrees at 8 bases. V shed 5 bases and J 4 bases; nucleotides not matched to a gene: 6. In germline, CDR1 is SGHTA, CDR2 FQGNSA. CDR3 length: 14 residues. CDR3 loop: CASSRQGQGTEAFF. Written as DNA, the CDR3 is TGTGCCAGCAGCAGACAAGGACAGGGCACTGAAGCTTTCTTT.

The chain couples TRBV9 to TRBJ2-1; D may be TRBD1 (5 bases). Between the trimmed V and J ends, which lost 0 bases and 9 bases, there was a span of 13 bases. The CDR3 contains 14 residues. The germline V gene has CDR1 SGDLS and CDR2 YYNGEE. CDR3 amino acids: CASSVDGQGSEQFF. DNA of the CDR3: TGTGCCAGCAGCGTAGATGGGCAGGGCAGTGAGCAGTTCTTC.

Here the CDR3 reads CASSLALGNTIYF. The CDR3 DNA follows: TGTGCCAGCAGCTTAGCGCTAGGAAACACCATATATTTT. V is TRBV7-2 and J is TRBJ1-3; D is uncertain. Germline V gene sequence: CDR1 SGHTA, CDR2 FQGNSA. V gave up 0 bases and J gave up 4 bases, with 4 bases separating them. CDR3 length: 13 amino acids.

The chain employs TRBV25-1 and TRBJ2-5; 9 bases are a match to TRBD2. Germline loops: CDR1 MGHDK, CDR2 SYGVNS. With 3 bases clipped from V and 5 bases from J, the junction kept 10 bases outside the gene matches. This CDR3 has 16 amino acids. The CDR3 is CASSDPTGTSKETQYF. As DNA, the CDR3 is TGTGCCAGCAGTGACCCCACCGGGACTAGCAAGGAGACCCAGTACTTC.

This clone was recorded once. This rearrangement joins TRBV4-3 to TRBJ2-1; 7 bases align to TRBD1. The V gene's germline CDR1 is LGHNA and CDR2 YSLEER. V shed 4 bases and J 2 bases; nucleotides not matched to a gene: 5. The CDR3 length is 15 residues. The CDR3 spells CASSRDRVAYNEQFF. The CDR3 region has the DNA TGCGCCAGCAGCCGCGACAGGGTAGCCTACAATGAGCAGTTCTTC.

This rearrangement joins TRBV4-1 to TRBJ1-4, with 9 bases lining up with TRBD1. CDR1 is MGHRA, CDR2 YSYEKL, per germline. CDR3 length: 16 amino acids. V was pared by 4 bases and J by 4 bases, with 7 bases of the junction left unmatched. The CDR3 nucleotides are TGCGCCAGCAGCCCCAGGGACAGGGCTCATAATGAAAAACTGTTTTTT. It encodes CASSPRDRAHNEKLFF.

The chain couples TRBV9 to TRBJ2-7; D is possibly TRBD2 (6 bases). The CDR3 covers 15 residues. V shed 0 bases and J shed 1 base, with 11 bases lying between them. Germline CDR1 SGDLS, CDR2 YYNGEE. The CDR3 region is CASSVGPGGSYEQYF. In nucleotides, the CDR3 is TGTGCCAGCAGCGTAGGGCCCGGAGGGTCCTACGAGCAGTACTTC.

This clone has just one count. V and J are TRBV7-6 and TRBJ1-6; perhaps TRBD1 as D (6 bases). Germline-derived CDR1 and CDR2 are SGHVS and FNYEAQ. V was trimmed by 5 bases and J by 7 bases, leaving 12 bases between them. This CDR3 has 14 residues. In DNA, the CDR3 is TGTGCCAGCAGCCTCGGGAGGGGGAATTCACCCCTCCACTTT. Translation gives CASSLGRGNSPLHF.

The chain is built from TRBV6-1 and TRBJ1-4; D call uncertain. V was shortened by 5 bases and J by 3 bases, with 13 bases between the two germline ends. Germline V gene lookup returns CDR1 MNHNS and CDR2 SASEGT. The CDR3 totals 15 residues. The CDR3, as DNA: TGTGCCAGCAGTACCCTCAGGAGGGCTAATGAAAAACTGTTTTTT. This encodes CASSTLRRANEKLFF.

The chain is built from TRBV18 and TRBJ2-3; TRBD1 aligns across 8 bases. CDR3 length equals 15 residues. V lost 2 bases, J lost 5 bases, and 6 bases stayed unmatched. CDR1 KGHSH and CDR2 LQKENI come from the germline V gene. As DNA, the CDR3 is TGTGCCAGCTCACCAAGGACAGGGCATGGAGATACGCAGTATTTT. This gives the protein CASSPRTGHGDTQYF.

The gene calls are TRBV29-1 and TRBJ1-1; 7 nucleotides line up with TRBD1. J was trimmed by 6 bases and V by 6 bases; bases with no gene match: 10. This CDR3 is built from 13 residues. CDR1 and CDR2 (germline): SQVTM, ANQGSEA. The CDR3 region has the DNA TGCAGCGTCCCGACAGGGTCAAGTGCTGAAGCTTTCTTT. It specifies CSVPTGSSAEAFF.

The chain carries TRBV19 and TRBJ2-3; D is uncertain. V lost 3 bases and J 6 bases, leaving 4 bases between the germline ends. CDR3 length: 11 residues. CDR1 and CDR2 from the germline V gene are LNHDA and SQIVND (reference sequence). The CDR3 coding sequence is TGTGCCAGTAGTATCAGGGATACGCAGTATTTT. Encoded protein: CASSIRDTQYF.

The chain uses TRBV11-2 and TRBJ1-2; 7 bases are a match to TRBD1. The CDR3 is 15 amino acids. Germline CDR1 reads SGHAT; CDR2 reads FQNNGV. After removal of 5 bases from V and 8 bases from J, the junction contained 14 bases not matched to a gene. CDR3 loop: CASSLQASGGVGYTF. The CDR3 region has the DNA TGTGCCAGCAGCCTACAAGCTTCAGGGGGAGTGGGCTACACCTTC.

The gene calls are TRBV11-3 and TRBJ2-3; perhaps TRBD1 as D (6 bases). The germline V gene has CDR1 SGHNT and CDR2 YENEEA. V lost 5 bases and J 0 bases, leaving 12 bases between the germline ends. CDR3 length: 15 residues. The CDR3 bases are TGTGCCAGCAGCCTACAGGGTACTAGCACAGATACGCAGTATTTT. Amino acid sequence: CASSLQGTSTDTQYF.

The gene calls are TRBV18 and TRBJ1-6; no firm D call. CDR1 is KGHSH and CDR2 is LQKENI in the germline V gene. V gave up 4 bases and J gave up 7 bases, with 8 bases separating them. The CDR3 covers 13 residues. The DNA for the CDR3 is TGTGCCAGCTCACTTCAGTCAAATTCACCCCTCCACTTT. It is translated as CASSLQSNSPLHF.

The rearrangement joins TRBV4-3 to TRBJ1-3; D not resolved. CDR1 LGHNA and CDR2 YSLEER come from the germline V gene. Trimming took off 0 bases at V and 1 base at J, with 10 bases between the two ends. The CDR3 runs to 16 residues. The DNA of the CDR3 is TGCGCCAGCAGCCAAGATCATAGCGGGTCTGGAAACACCATATATTTT. Protein: CASSQDHSGSGNTIYF.

This sequence joins TRBV18 and TRBJ1-2, with D unresolved. The CDR3 is 17 residues long. Germline V gene sequence: CDR1 KGHSH, CDR2 LQKENI. Trimming removed 3 bases from V and 5 bases from J, with 22 bases in between. CDR3 sequence reads: CASSPLVSLPSSYGYTF. CDR3 nucleotides: TGTGCCAGCTCACCCCTGGTCAGCCTCCCTAGCTCGTATGGCTACACCTTC.

The chain carries TRBV14 and TRBJ2-7; D is possibly TRBD1 (6 bases). The germline V gene has CDR1 SGHDN and CDR2 FVKESK. The CDR3 contains 13 residues. Trimming took 4 bases from V and 7 from J, leaving 14 bases between them. CDR3 coding DNA: TGTGCCAGCAGCCCATGGCAGGGGAGTGAGCAGTACTTC. Translating it yields CASSPWQGSEQYF.